The 28 T cell receptor beta chains below all came from one sample that was sequenced in a study of Ad26.COV2.S vaccination and SARS-CoV-2 variants. Specified treatment: around 19 received Ad26.COV2.S at low or high dose, single or two shots; about 5 received placebo; per-sample allocation not given. Sampling took place 63 days after the first vaccine or placebo injection. The repertoire was sequenced with immunoSEQ multiplex PCR; TCRdb's copy has only in-frame clones and lacks some. The sample has under 400,000 clones; around 86% are singletons. Sequenced here: peripheral blood, sampled in a trial of Ad26.COV2.S vaccine versus placebo. The receptors stem from a person aged 18 to 65 who received the Ad26.COV2.S COVID-19 vaccine or a placebo.

This chain connects TRBV9 to TRBJ2-2; the match to TRBD2 covers 7 bases. The V gene's germline CDR1 is SGDLS and CDR2 YYNGEE. The CDR3 is 15 amino acids. V shed 7 bases, J shed 1 base, and the junction held 7 bases outside the gene matches. The CDR3 loop reads CASSRGGGNTGELFF. For the CDR3, the DNA is TGTGCCAGCTCTAGGGGCGGGGGGAACACCGGGGAGCTGTTTTTT.

The chain combines TRBV5-4 with TRBJ2-1, with TRBD2 identical over 15 bases. The CDR3 is 16 amino acids. J lost 5 bases, V lost 3 bases, and 3 bases had no gene match. CDR1 SGHNT and CDR2 YYREEE come from the germline V gene (reference sequence). CDR3 sequence reads: CASSSGLAGGDNEQFF. The CDR3 DNA reads as TGTGCCAGCAGCTCCGGACTAGCGGGGGGGGACAATGAGCAGTTCTTC.

There are many counts of this clone. The rearrangement uses TRBV5-6 and TRBJ2-4; unclear D gene. The CDR3 is 14 amino acids. The germline V gene has CDR1 SGHDT and CDR2 YYEEEE. The V and J ends lost 2 bases and 3 bases respectively, with 9 bases between them. The CDR3, as DNA: TGTGCCAGCAGCTTCGCGGAAAGCAAAAACATTCAGTACTTC. The encoded protein is CASSFAESKNIQYF.

V is TRBV14 and J is TRBJ1-3; TRBD1 aligns across 10 bases. The V segment lost 0 bases and the J segment 2 bases; nucleotides outside the gene matches: 4. CDR1 and CDR2 (germline): SGHDN, FVKESK. This CDR3 is built from 17 residues. The CDR3 region has the DNA TGTGCCAGCAGCCAAGATCTTGACAGGGGGCCTGGAAACACCATATATTTT. Translated: CASSQDLDRGPGNTIYF.

This clone was detected once. The chain uses TRBV5-4 and TRBJ2-5, with 10 positions matching TRBD2. The germline V gene has CDR1 SGHNT and CDR2 YYREEE (reference sequence). Trimming removed 0 bases from V and 1 base from J; junction bases left unmatched: 6. The CDR3 contains 17 residues. CDR3 sequence reads: CASSLGASGGPQETQYF. CDR3 nucleotide sequence: TGTGCCAGCAGCTTGGGGGCTAGCGGGGGCCCCCAAGAGACCCAGTACTTC.

V usage is TRBV7-3 and J usage is TRBJ1-2, with TRBD1 matching over 12 bases. V dropped 5 bases and J dropped 8; count of bases not matched to a gene: 9. CDR3 size: 15 residues. Per germline, CDR1 SGHTA and CDR2 FQGTGA. CDR3 sequence (DNA): TGTGCCAGCAGCCCGGGGACAGGGGGCGTCGGGGGCTACACCTTC. Its protein is CASSPGTGGVGGYTF. Variable domain in full (rest from reference TRBV7-3 and TRBJ1-2): GAGVSQTPSNKVTEKGKYVELRCDPISGHTALYWYRQSLGQGPEFLIYFQGTGAADDSGLPNDRFFAVRPEGSVSTLKIQRTERGDSAVYLCASSPGTGGVGGYTFGSGTRLTVV.

The CDR3 DNA sequence: TGTGCCAGCACCTCACGCACAGGAAACACCATATATTTT. Its protein is CASTSRTGNTIYF. This sequence joins TRBV25-1 and TRBJ1-3; D ambiguous. The CDR3 spans 13 residues. Germline-derived CDR1 and CDR2 are MGHDK and SYGVNS. Deletions cut 7 bases from V and 4 bases from J, with 11 bases between.

The V and J genes are TRBV9 and TRBJ2-2, with D possibly TRBD2 on 6 matching bases. Per the germline V gene, CDR1 is SGDLS and CDR2 is YYNGEE. This CDR3 spans 16 amino acids. Trimming took 0 bases from V and 6 from J, leaving 15 bases between them. For the CDR3, the DNA is TGTGCCAGCAGCGTAGCGGTCAGGGAGGTGTCCGGGGAGCTGTTTTTT. Translation gives CASSVAVREVSGELFF. The whole variable domain, filled in from reference TRBV9 and TRBJ2-2, reads DSGVTQTPKHLITATGQRVTLRCSPRSGDLSVYWYQQSLDQGLQFLIQYYNGEERAKGNILERFSAQQFPDLHSELNLSSLELGDSALYFCASSVAVREVSGELFFGEGSRLTVL.

This chain uses TRBV12-3 or TRBV12-4 with TRBJ1-1; D gene unclear. The ends were cut back, 7 bases at V and 12 bases at J, with 18 bases in the middle. The CDR3 runs 12 residues. CDR3 sequence reads: CASTTPPAPTFF. The CDR3 nucleotides read TGTGCCAGCACCACCCCCCCCGCTCCGACTTTCTTT.

This clone has just a few counts. The CDR3 DNA is TGTGCCAGCAGCTTGGGGACCCTATTTAGCACAGATACGCAGTATTTT. Its protein product is CASSLGTLFSTDTQYF. V gene TRBV5-5 combines with J gene TRBJ2-3; D ambiguous. Germline loops: CDR1 SGHKS, CDR2 YYEKEE (reference sequence). CDR3 length: 16 residues. Deletions cut 0 bases from V and 0 bases from J, with 11 bases between.

The gene calls are TRBV11-2 and TRBJ1-5; D is unclear. Per germline, CDR1 SGHAT and CDR2 FQNNGV. The CDR3 is made up of 17 amino acids. Trimming took 1 base from V and 0 from J, leaving 13 bases between them. The CDR3 region has the DNA TGTGCCAGCAGCTTAGGAGGGCGTCAGAATAGCAATCAGCCCCAGCATTTT. Encoded protein: CASSLGGRQNSNQPQHF.

This chain joins TRBV6-2 or TRBV6-3 and TRBJ1-5, with 8 positions matching TRBD1. The ends lost 4 bases at V and 6 bases at J; junction bases unmatched: 8. Germline V CDR1 and CDR2: MNHEY, SVGEGT. The CDR3 has 15 residues. The CDR3 region has the DNA TGTGCCAGCAGTTCAGTACAGGGGGTGGGTCAGCCCCAGCATTTT. It specifies CASSSVQGVGQPQHF.

This chain connects TRBV6-1 to TRBJ1-1, with TRBD1 identical over 9 bases. In germline, CDR1 is MNHNS, CDR2 SASEGT. The junction had 7 bases not matched to a gene; V was cut back by 3 bases and J by 11 bases. This CDR3 spans 13 amino acids. This CDR3 reads CASSDLQGAPAFF. The CDR3 nucleotides read TGTGCCAGCAGTGACCTACAGGGGGCACCGGCTTTCTTT.

The chain links TRBV10-3 to TRBJ1-1; 9 positions agree with TRBD1. The germline V gene has CDR1 ENHRY and CDR2 SYGVKD. CDR3 length equals 13 residues. Losses at the gene ends were 10 bases for V and 5 bases for J; bases not matched to a gene: 8. In nucleotides, the CDR3 is TGTGCCACCCAGGACAGGGGTGGAACTGAAGCTTTCTTT. It encodes CATQDRGGTEAFF.

The rearrangement joins TRBV6-5 to TRBJ1-6; possibly TRBD1 for D (6 bases). V dropped 6 bases and J dropped 0 bases, with 9 bases sitting between them. CDR1 is MNHEY and CDR2 is SVGAGI in the germline V gene. The CDR3 extends over 15 amino acids. The CDR3 DNA reads TGTGCCAGCAGCATAGGGGGCTCCTATAATTCACCCCTCCACTTT. Amino acid sequence: CASSIGGSYNSPLHF.

The table lists this clone with a count of one. V usage is TRBV7-8 and J usage is TRBJ1-5; 7 bases map to TRBD1. The CDR3 extends over 15 amino acids. With V trimmed by 5 bases and J by 0 bases, 4 bases remained unmatched. Germline V lookup: CDR1 SGHVS, CDR2 FQNEAQ. Here the CDR3 DNA reads TGTGCCAGCAGCACGACAGGGTATAGCAATCAGCCCCAGCATTTT. Protein sequence: CASSTTGYSNQPQHF.

The count of this clone is one. The V and J genes are TRBV12-3 or TRBV12-4 and TRBJ1-2; 9 nucleotides align to TRBD1. Losses at the gene ends were 6 bases for V and 7 bases for J; bases not matched to a gene: 6. The CDR3 loop spans 13 amino acids. The CDR3 bases are TGTGCCAGCAGAGGGACAGGGTGGAGTGGCTACACCTTC. Protein: CASRGTGWSGYTF.

The chain combines TRBV12-5 with TRBJ2-7; 10 positions agree with TRBD1. Germline V gene sequence: CDR1 LGHNT, CDR2 FRNRAP. The CDR3 runs 14 residues. After removal of 6 bases from V and 6 bases from J, the junction contained 8 bases not matched to a gene. The CDR3 protein is CASGLRTGGIEQYF. In DNA form, the CDR3 reads TGTGCTAGTGGCCTCAGGACAGGGGGTATCGAGCAGTACTTC.

V and J are TRBV5-1 and TRBJ2-3, with 8 bases lining up with TRBD1. This CDR3 spans 16 amino acids. Germline V gene data show CDR1 as SGHRS and CDR2 as YFSETQ. The junction had 9 bases not matched to a gene; V was cut back by 0 bases and J by 6 bases. This CDR3 is CASSLEGQGALDTQYF. DNA of the CDR3: TGCGCCAGCAGCTTGGAAGGGCAGGGGGCCCTGGATACGCAGTATTTT.

The CDR3 coding sequence is TGTGCCAGCAGTATCCGGGACAGCAATCAGCCCCAGCATTTT. Its translation: CASSIRDSNQPQHF. The V and J genes are TRBV6-5 and TRBJ1-5, with a possible D match to TRBD1 (5 bases). V lost 5 bases to trimming and J lost 1 base, with 9 bases between them. The CDR3 covers 14 residues. Germline-derived CDR1 and CDR2 are MNHEY and SVGAGI.

This chain links TRBV7-3 with TRBJ2-3, with 7 bases aligning to TRBD2. The CDR3 is 15 residues long. Germline values: CDR1 SGHTA, CDR2 FQGTGA. Trimming cost V 2 bases and J 6 bases; bases outside gene matches: 8. The CDR3: CASSLGLAALDTQYF. The CDR3 DNA reads TGTGCCAGCAGCTTAGGGCTAGCGGCGTTGGATACGCAGTATTTT.

This clone appeared once. The chain has TRBV6-6 and TRBJ2-5; possibly TRBD1 or TRBD2 for D (6 bases each). The CDR3 contains 13 residues. V was shortened by 6 bases and J by 5 bases, with 13 bases between the two germline ends. Germline V gene sequence: CDR1 MNHNY, CDR2 SVGAGI (reference sequence). CDR3 nucleotide sequence: TGTGCCAGCAGCGCGGTAGGGGGGGAGACCCAGTACTTC. It encodes CASSAVGGETQYF.

The chain recombines TRBV28 with TRBJ2-7; D is unresolved. This CDR3 is built from 12 residues. V shed 2 bases and J shed 6 bases, with 8 bases lying between them. CDR1 is MDHEN and CDR2 is SYDVKM in the germline V gene. The DNA of the CDR3 is TGTGCCAGCAGTTTACAGTTTGGCGAGCAGTACTTC. This encodes CASSLQFGEQYF.

This CDR3 reads CASSVRDRESNEQFF. CDR3 DNA: TGTGCCAGCAGCGTACGAGACAGGGAGTCAAATGAGCAGTTCTTC. The J gene is TRBJ2-1, the V gene TRBV9; 7 positions agree with TRBD1. Germline assignment: CDR1 SGDLS and CDR2 YYNGEE. This CDR3 region has 15 residues. J lost 7 bases, V lost 1 base, and 8 bases had no gene match. Combining the CDR3 with reference TRBV9 and TRBJ2-1 gives the whole variable domain DSGVTQTPKHLITATGQRVTLRCSPRSGDLSVYWYQQSLDQGLQFLIQYYNGEERAKGNILERFSAQQFPDLHSELNLSSLELGDSALYFCASSVRDRESNEQFFGPGTRLTVL.

The genes are TRBV14 and TRBJ1-4; TRBD1 aligns across 9 bases. Per the germline V gene, CDR1 is SGHDN and CDR2 is FVKESK. The J segment lost 0 bases and the V segment lost 4 bases, leaving 3 bases of the junction unmatched. The length of the CDR3 is 16 residues. CDR3 sequence: CASSPRQGATNEKLFF. The DNA of the CDR3 is TGTGCCAGCAGCCCCCGACAGGGGGCAACTAATGAAAAACTGTTTTTT.

The chain carries TRBV4-2 and TRBJ1-5; unclear D gene. Germline assignment: CDR1 LGHNA and CDR2 YNFKEQ. V shed 0 bases and J shed 7 bases, with 13 bases lying between them. CDR3 length equals 15 residues. The CDR3 coding sequence is TGTGCCAGCAGCCAAGATCCGAAGGGCGGACAGCCCCAGCATTTT. Its protein is CASSQDPKGGQPQHF.

This chain uses TRBV13 with TRBJ2-5, with TRBD2 identical over 10 bases. Trimming took 6 bases from V and 1 from J; bases not matched to a gene: 5. The CDR3 sequence is 15 residues long. Germline-derived CDR1 and CDR2 are PRHDT and FYEKMQ (reference sequence). Here the CDR3 reads CASSVTSGVQETQYF. DNA for the CDR3: TGTGCCAGCAGTGTTACTAGCGGGGTCCAAGAGACCCAGTACTTC.

The V gene is TRBV6-5, the J gene TRBJ1-4; 9 nucleotides match TRBD1. From germline, CDR1 is MNHEY and CDR2 SVGAGI. J gave up 6 bases and V 10 bases, and 9 bases lay outside the gene matches. CDR3 length: 14 residues. The CDR3 DNA is TGTGCCACCAACGGAGGGACAGGGTATGAAAAACTGTTTTTT. This codes for CATNGGTGYEKLFF.